These T cell receptor beta chains were read from a single sample in a study of T cell responses to AZD1222 COVID-19 vaccine. The assay was immunoSEQ multiplex PCR, and TCRdb's table has in-frame clones only and misses some. The sample comprises 110,000 to 150,000 clones, 75% to 90% of which are singletons, and 4.7% rests with the top ten. Source: peripheral blood, taken on day 0 of AZD1222 vaccination. These receptor sequences come from an adult in good health. The CDR3 runs from the conserved cysteine through the conserved F or W. Fields, in order: J gene, D gene, V gene, clone size, CDR3 protein. A D gene is named only where the DNA matches it firmly. The size of a clone is reported for some rows only, either as once, few or many, or as a class for expanded clones.

TRBJ1-3 . TRBV7-8 . CASSFRWESSGNTIYF
TRBJ1-5 . TRBV6-5 once CASIAQGGIGPQHF
TRBJ2-1 TRBD2 TRBV7-2 . CASRGQAGGSYNEQFF
TRBJ2-3 TRBD2 TRBV2 . CASSAGVAGGITDTQYF
TRBJ1-1 . TRBV20-1 . CSATEGPYTEAFF
TRBJ1-2 . TRBV7-9 . CASSPGEKNYGYTF
TRBJ2-1 . TRBV7-9 . CAIAGSPYNEQFF
TRBJ1-2 TRBD1 TRBV6-5 . CASNKDRAGYTF
TRBJ2-1 . TRBV5-1 . CASSLDQGRIPNEQFF
TRBJ2-2 . TRBV5-6 . CASSLPVSGPSGELFF
TRBJ1-1 TRBD1 TRBV20-1 . CSASRQGARNTEAFF
TRBJ1-1 . TRBV30 . CAWSVDTNTEAFF
TRBJ2-7 . TRBV7-6 . CASSFLRSEQYF
TRBJ1-1 TRBD1 TRBV30 . CAWSVDRDEAFF
TRBJ2-1 TRBD1 TRBV28 . CASTSGTGGGQFF
TRBJ1-2 . TRBV4-1 once CASSPGYGQGYGYTF
TRBJ1-1 TRBD1 TRBV7-8 . CASSFSQTGGDEAFF
TRBJ1-2 . TRBV7-9 . CATYWERGYTF
TRBJ2-3 . TRBV11-2 . CASSPRLGLSTDTQYF
TRBJ1-1 . TRBV9 . CASSVEPGTGADTEAFF
TRBJ2-2 . TRBV5-1 . CASSLGGTANPGELFF
TRBJ1-2 . TRBV10-3 . CAISDSSTAYTF